These 10 T cell receptor beta chains were all obtained from the same sample, sequenced in a study of regulatory T cells in long-lasting Graves disease. TCR beta libraries were built with iRepertoire HTBI primers and Arm-PCR of CDR3 regions. TCRdb itself ran the multiplex PCR reads through MiXCR, one entry per CDR3 protein. Of some 410,000 distinct CDR3 sequences in the sample, 16% were seen once. Noted time point: newly diagnosed GD, antithyroid drugs for less than 3 months. RNA isolated from PBMCs was used to make the TCR library. This same sample was also taken into another study, of T cells in Graves' hyperthyroidism and ophthalmopathy.

The sample was peripheral blood mononuclear cells (PBMCs), taken at new diagnosis, from a patient treated with antithyroid drugs. These receptor sequences come from a woman in her 30s with Graves disease.

Notes on this clonotype: The junction departs from the called germline gene at one end, perhaps through a read error. This chain connects TRBV15 to TRBJ2-1; D remains unclear. CDR3 length equals 13 residues. Germline CDR1 and CDR2: LNHNV and YYDKDF (reference sequence). CDR3 nucleotides: TGTGTCACCAGTCCCACACCCAACAATGAGCAGTTCTTC. The encoded protein is CVTSPTPNNEQFF.

The V gene is TRBV15, the J gene TRBJ2-1; 8 bases agree with TRBD2. Trimming at V came to 1 base and at J to 4 bases, leaving 6 bases not matched to a gene. Germline V gene lookup returns CDR1 LNHNV and CDR2 YYDKDF (reference sequence). This CDR3 comprises 16 residues. CDR3 nucleotides: TGTGCCACCAGCAGAGGGTACTCTAGCGGGTACAATGAGCAGTTCTTC. Its protein product is CATSRGYSSGYNEQFF.

CDR3 sequence: CASSTRTSGSRAETQYF. The DNA of the CDR3 is TGTGCCAGCAGTACCAGGACTAGCGGGAGCCGGGCGGAGACCCAGTACTTC. V and J are TRBV27 and TRBJ2-5, with 13 bases fitting TRBD2. Germline loops: CDR1 MNHEY, CDR2 SMNVEV (reference sequence). V was pared by 5 bases and J by 5 bases, with 11 bases of the junction left unmatched. The CDR3 runs to 17 residues.

This clonotype was detected ten times or more. This chain uses TRBV28 with TRBJ1-5; unclear D gene. Between the trimmed V and J ends, which lost 1 base and 3 bases, there was a span of 7 bases. Germline-derived CDR1 and CDR2 are MDHEN and SYDVKM. This CDR3 spans 14 amino acids. The CDR3 coding sequence is TGTGCCAGCAGTTTATCCAATAACAATCAGCCCCAGCATTTT. Residues: CASSLSNNNQPQHF.

This chain connects TRBV7-9 to TRBJ2-7; 11 positions agree with TRBD2. Per the germline V gene, CDR1 is SEHNR and CDR2 is FQNEAQ (reference sequence). The CDR3 contains 16 residues. V shed 4 bases and J 3 bases; nucleotides not matched to a gene: 8. The CDR3 nucleotides read TGTGCCAGCAGCTCGGGACTAGCGGAGATCTACTACGAGCAGTACTTC. Translated: CASSSGLAEIYYEQYF.

This clonotype was found many times. The chain's CDR3 is CASSPRTVSSYNEQFF. CDR3 DNA: TGTGCCAGCAGTCCCCGGACCGTGAGCTCCTACAATGAGCAGTTCTTC. The rearrangement links TRBV12-3 or TRBV12-4 to TRBJ2-1, with D hard to call. The V and J ends lost 5 bases and 0 bases respectively, with 14 bases between them. This CDR3 is built from 16 residues.

This clonotype was detected many times. The chain carries TRBV7-9 and TRBJ1-2, with D unresolved. This CDR3 region has 14 residues. V gave up 1 base and J gave up 4 bases, with 10 bases separating them. The germline V gene has CDR1 SEHNR and CDR2 FQNEAQ (reference sequence). For the CDR3, the DNA is TGTGCCAGCAGCTTAGAAGGCTTATTCTATGGCTACACCTTC. It codes for CASSLEGLFYGYTF.

The chain uses TRBV14 and TRBJ2-7; 10 nucleotides line up with TRBD1. The CDR3 extends over 15 amino acids. Unmatched junction bases numbered 5, after V lost 3 bases and J lost 3 bases. Germline-derived CDR1 and CDR2 are SGHDN and FVKESK. Here the CDR3 DNA reads TGTGCCAGCAGCCATACCGGGACAGGGGTCTACGAGCAGTACTTC. Residues: CASSHTGTGVYEQYF. The full variable domain, rest sourced from reference TRBV14 and TRBJ2-7, is EAGVTQFPSHSVIEKGQTVTLRCDPISGHDNLYWYRRVMGKEIKFLLHFVKESKQDESGMPNNRFLAERTGGTYSTLKVQPAELEDSGVYFCASSHTGTGVYEQYFGPGTRLTVT.

This clonotype was seen ten or more times. This sequence joins TRBV7-9 and TRBJ1-1; no reliable D call. The V and J ends lost 7 bases and 6 bases respectively, with 18 bases between them. Germline-derived CDR1 and CDR2 are SEHNR and FQNEAQ (reference sequence). The CDR3 is 14 residues long. CDR3 nucleotide sequence: TGTGCCAGCACACAAGGGCAGGCCAAGCCTGAAGCTTTCTTT. Translating it yields CASTQGQAKPEAFF.

Concerning this clonotype: A much larger clone sits a single nucleotide away, making a read error possible. This rearrangement joins TRBV5-5 to TRBJ2-7, with 10 bases fitting TRBD1. This CDR3 spans 14 amino acids. Germline V gene lookup returns CDR1 SGHKS and CDR2 YYEKEE (reference sequence). The DNA for the CDR3 is TGTGCCGGCAGCCAGGGACAGGGGAGGCACGAGCAGTACTTC. This encodes CAGSQGQGRHEQYF. Complete variable domain (other parts from reference TRBV5-5 and TRBJ2-7): DAGVTQSPTHLIKTRGQQVTLRCSPISGHKSVSWYQQVLGQGPQFIFQYYEKEERGRGNFPDRFSARQFPNYSSELNVNALLLGDSALYLCAGSQGQGRHEQYFGPGTRLTVT.